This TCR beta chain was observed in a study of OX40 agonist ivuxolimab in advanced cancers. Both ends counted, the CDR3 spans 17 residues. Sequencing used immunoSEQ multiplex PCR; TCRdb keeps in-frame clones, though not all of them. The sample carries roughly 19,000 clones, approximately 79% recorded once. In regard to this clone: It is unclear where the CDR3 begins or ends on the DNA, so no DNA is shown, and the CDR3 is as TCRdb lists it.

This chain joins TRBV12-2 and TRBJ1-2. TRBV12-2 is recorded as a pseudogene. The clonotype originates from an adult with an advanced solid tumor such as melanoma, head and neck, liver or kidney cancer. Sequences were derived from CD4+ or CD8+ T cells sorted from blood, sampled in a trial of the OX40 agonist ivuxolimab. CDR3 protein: CASRLGGVGDGSYGYTF.